This TCR beta chain was sequenced for a study of early T cells in non-severe SARS-CoV-2 infection. Points from the study as a whole: Comparison of clonotypes with VDJdb favored anti-spike CD8 responses while missing private and CD4 specificities.

V was pared by 4 bases and J by 3 bases, with 19 bases between. The V gene's germline CDR1 is SGHRS and CDR2 YFSETQ. The CDR3 extends over 16 amino acids. MiXCR was run by TCRdb on the 5' RACE reads, yielding one entry per CDR3 protein. The data show 65,000 to 80,000 distinct CDR3 sequences, around 13% seen once. Regarding this clonotype: Its target is unknown.

Specimen: whole blood. This receptor was taken from an adult who was a healthcare worker with PCR-confirmed SARS-CoV-2 infection or an uninfected control (not recorded which). The V and J genes are TRBV5-1 and TRBJ1-1; a possible D gene is TRBD1 (5 bases). CDR3: CASSPGERDGYTEAFF. Here the CDR3 DNA reads TGCGCCAGCAGCCCGGGGGAGAGGGATGGATACACTGAAGCTTTCTTT.